Listed below are T cell receptor beta chains from one sample, sequenced in a study of CD8 T cells in ankylosing spondylitis. MiXCR, run by TCRdb on the 5' RACE reads, gives a single entry per CDR3 protein. The data contain about 42,000 distinct CDR3 sequences, less than 3% of them singletons. Source material: blood, either unsorted or a sorted T cell fraction (not recorded which). These receptors all stem from a male donor with ankylosing spondylitis or in good health (not recorded which). Each CDR3 is given with its conserved first and last residue. A D gene is named only where the DNA matches it firmly. Rows may omit the clone size; those that give it use once, few, many or a size class.

>TRBV9|TRBD2|TRBJ2-1|many
CASSVDLAGSRGRYNEQFF
TGTGCCAGCAGCGTAGACCTAGCGGGATCAAGGGGGCGTTACAATGAGCAGTTCTTC
>TRBV9|.|TRBJ2-1|many
CASSVAGAENNEQFF
TGTGCCAGCAGCGTAGCGGGAGCCGAAAACAATGAGCAGTTCTTC
>TRBV9|TRBD1|TRBJ2-7|many
CASSRGQGGEQYF
TGTGCCAGCAGCCGTGGACAGGGCGGCGAGCAGTACTTC
>TRBV9|.|TRBJ2-1|many
CASSVSNTYNEQFF
TGTGCCAGCAGCGTGTCCAATACGTACAATGAGCAGTTCTTC
>TRBV9|TRBD1|TRBJ2-3|many
CASSVGLSRRGRPGDTQYF
TGTGCCAGCAGCGTAGGGTTGAGCCGCAGGGGGCGCCCAGGAGATACGCAGTATTTT
>TRBV9|TRBD2|TRBJ2-1|many
CASSATGTSGRNEQFF
TGTGCCAGCAGCGCAACCGGGACTAGCGGGAGGAATGAGCAGTTCTTC
>TRBV9|.|TRBJ2-7|many
CASSIGNGGVDEQYF
TGTGCCAGCAGTATTGGGAACGGGGGCGTCGACGAGCAGTACTTC
>TRBV9|TRBD2|TRBJ2-5|many
CASSASGGRIPQETQYF
TGTGCCAGCAGCGCCAGCGGCGGGAGAATCCCCCAGGAGACCCAGTACTTC
>TRBV9|TRBD2|TRBJ2-1|many
CASSDSGLAGADEQFF
TGTGCCAGCAGCGACTCGGGACTAGCGGGAGCGGATGAGCAGTTCTTC
>TRBV9|.|TRBJ2-1|many
CASSPRRLAASNEQFF
TGTGCCAGCAGCCCCCGTCGTTTAGCCGCTTCCAATGAGCAGTTCTTC
>TRBV9|TRBD2|TRBJ2-1|many
CASSVDGGRAWGEQFF
TGTGCCAGCAGCGTAGATGGCGGGAGGGCCTGGGGTGAGCAGTTCTTC
>TRBV9|.|TRBJ2-5|many
CASSVAAGTQYF
TGTGCCAGCAGCGTAGCTGCGGGGACCCAGTACTTC
>TRBV9|.|TRBJ2-7|many
CASSAQGIASLDF
TGTGCCAGCAGCGCCCAGGGGATCGCGAGCTTGGACTTC
>TRBV9|.|TRBJ2-1|many
CASSVGGNNEQFF
TGTGCCAGCAGCGTCGGCGGGAACAATGAGCAGTTCTTC
>TRBV9|.|TRBJ2-1|many
CASSVGAGGDYNEQFF
TGTGCCAGCAGCGTAGGGGCGGGCGGAGATTACAATGAGCAGTTCTTC
>TRBV21-1|.|TRBJ2-7|many
CASSPLFFGTGGLSRYEQYF
TGTGCCAGCAGTCCCCTATTTTTCGGGACAGGGGGCCTCTCCCGTTACGAGCAGTACTTC
>TRBV9|.|TRBJ2-5|many
CASSVGLGPMETQYF
TGTGCCAGCAGCGTAGGGTTAGGGCCAATGGAGACCCAGTACTTC
>TRBV9|.|TRBJ2-3|medium-sized
CASSAGLGSTDTQYF
TGTGCCAGCAGCGCAGGGTTGGGGAGCACAGATACGCAGTATTTT
>TRBV9|TRBD2|TRBJ2-3|many
CASSVVAGGPGGTDTQYF
TGTGCCAGCAGCGTAGTCGCGGGAGGCCCAGGGGGCACAGATACGCAGTATTTT
>TRBV9|TRBD2|TRBJ2-1|many
CASSVAAGSRYEQFF
TGTGCCAGCAGCGTAGCAGCGGGGTCCAGGTATGAGCAGTTCTTC
>TRBV9|TRBD1|TRBJ2-7|many
CASSVGAGGTYEQYF
TGTGCCAGCAGCGTAGGGGCAGGGGGTACCTACGAGCAGTACTTC
>TRBV9|.|TRBJ2-3|many
CASSGGVGVTSTDTQYF
TGTGCCAGCAGCGGAGGGGTCGGGGTAACTAGCACAGATACGCAGTATTTT
>TRBV9|.|TRBJ2-3|many
CASSVLSSSSTDTQYF
TGTGCCAGCAGCGTACTCAGCAGCTCTAGCACAGATACGCAGTATTTT
>TRBV9|TRBD2|TRBJ2-1|many
CASSSRLAGGNNEQFF
TGTGCCAGCAGCTCAAGACTAGCGGGAGGGAACAATGAGCAGTTCTTC
>TRBV9|.|TRBJ2-2|many
CASSVASQGPITGELFF
TGTGCCAGCAGCGTAGCTTCCCAGGGTCCGATCACCGGGGAGCTGTTTTTT
>TRBV3-2|.|TRBJ1-5|many
CASSHPGQESNQPQHF
TGTGCCAGCAGCCATCCGGGACAAGAGAGCAATCAGCCCCAGCATTTT
>TRBV9|TRBD2|TRBJ2-2|many
CASRRETTGELFF
TGTGCCAGCAGGCGGGAGACCACCGGGGAGCTGTTTTTT
>TRBV9|TRBD1|TRBJ1-3|many
CASSVRWTGAGNTIYF
TGTGCCAGCAGCGTAAGATGGACAGGGGCTGGAAACACCATATATTTT
>TRBV9|TRBD1|TRBJ2-2|many
CASSKGTGGFGELFF
TGTGCCAGCAGTAAGGGGACAGGGGGCTTCGGGGAGCTGTTTTTT
>TRBV9|TRBD2|TRBJ2-1|many
CASSVGGLSGLAEYNEQFF
TGTGCCAGCAGCGTAGGGGGTCTTTCAGGACTAGCGGAGTACAATGAGCAGTTCTTC
>TRBV9|TRBD1|TRBJ2-1|many
CASSWDSGAYNEQFF
TGTGCCAGCAGCTGGGACAGCGGAGCCTACAATGAGCAGTTCTTC
>TRBV9|.|TRBJ2-7|many
CASSPRARGYYEQYF
TGTGCCAGCAGCCCCCGGGCTAGGGGGTACTACGAGCAGTACTTC
>TRBV9|TRBD1|TRBJ2-2|many
CASSRRDSGVTGELFF
TGTGCCAGCAGCCGCCGGGACAGTGGGGTAACCGGGGAGCTGTTTTTT
>TRBV9|.|TRBJ1-1|many
CASSGDPGTEAFF
TGTGCCAGCAGCGGGGATCCAGGCACTGAAGCTTTCTTT
>TRBV9|.|TRBJ1-1|many
CASSARLEVNTEAFF
TGTGCCAGCAGCGCCAGATTGGAGGTGAACACTGAAGCTTTCTTT
>TRBV9|TRBD1|TRBJ1-5|many
CASSRTGGGQPQHF
TGTGCCAGCAGCCGGACAGGGGGCGGTCAGCCCCAGCATTTT
>TRBV9|TRBD2|TRBJ2-7|many
CASSVAGTTGREQYF
TGTGCCAGCAGCGTAGCCGGGACTACGGGTCGGGAGCAGTACTTC
>TRBV9|.|TRBJ2-2|many
CASSPGGGRWPGELFF
TGTGCCAGCAGCCCCGGAGGAGGCCGCTGGCCCGGGGAGCTGTTTTTT
>TRBV9|.|TRBJ1-4|many
CASSVEGGGSNEKLFF
TGTGCCAGCAGCGTAGAAGGAGGAGGGTCTAATGAAAAACTGTTTTTT
>TRBV9|TRBD1|TRBJ1-4|many
CASSVGTDTEKLFF
TGTGCCAGCAGCGTCGGGACAGACACGGAAAAACTGTTTTTT
>TRBV9|.|TRBJ2-7|many
CASSVDFRQSAGEQYF
TGTGCCAGCAGCGTAGATTTTCGGCAGTCGGCCGGCGAGCAGTACTTC
>TRBV9|.|TRBJ2-7|many
CASSEGGRGLYEQYF
TGTGCCAGCAGTGAGGGGGGGAGGGGACTCTACGAGCAGTACTTC
>TRBV9|TRBD2|TRBJ2-2|many
CASSASSGRNHGELFF
TGTGCCAGCAGCGCCTCTAGCGGGAGGAACCACGGGGAGCTGTTTTTT
>TRBV9|TRBD2|TRBJ2-7|many
CASSPSGASAYEQYF
TGTGCCAGCAGCCCGAGCGGGGCCAGCGCCTACGAGCAGTACTTC
>TRBV9|.|TRBJ2-7|.
CASSLEGASGTYEQYF
TGTGCCAGCAGCCTAGAGGGGGCTAGCGGAACCTACGAGCAGTACTTC
>TRBV9|TRBD2|TRBJ2-3|few
CASSVAGTTGLDMQYF
TGTGCCAGCAGCGTAGCGGGGACTACCGGGTTAGATATGCAGTATTTT
>TRBV9|.|TRBJ2-2|many
CASNFGASRTGELFF
TGTGCCAGCAATTTTGGCGCCTCGAGGACCGGGGAGCTGTTTTTT
>TRBV9|TRBD2|TRBJ2-3|many
CASSALAGYTDTQYF
TGTGCCAGCAGCGCCCTAGCGGGGTACACAGATACGCAGTATTTT
>TRBV9|.|TRBJ2-3|many
CASSVGASQSTDTQYF
TGTGCCAGCAGCGTAGGCGCTAGCCAATCGACAGATACGCAGTATTTT
>TRBV9|TRBD1|TRBJ2-7|many
CASSLRGQDNYEQYF
TGTGCCAGCAGCCTCAGGGGGCAGGATAACTACGAGCAGTACTTC
>TRBV9|.|TRBJ1-4|medium-sized
CASSVGFGQNNEKLFF
TGTGCCAGCAGCGTAGGGTTTGGACAGAATAATGAAAAACTGTTTTTT